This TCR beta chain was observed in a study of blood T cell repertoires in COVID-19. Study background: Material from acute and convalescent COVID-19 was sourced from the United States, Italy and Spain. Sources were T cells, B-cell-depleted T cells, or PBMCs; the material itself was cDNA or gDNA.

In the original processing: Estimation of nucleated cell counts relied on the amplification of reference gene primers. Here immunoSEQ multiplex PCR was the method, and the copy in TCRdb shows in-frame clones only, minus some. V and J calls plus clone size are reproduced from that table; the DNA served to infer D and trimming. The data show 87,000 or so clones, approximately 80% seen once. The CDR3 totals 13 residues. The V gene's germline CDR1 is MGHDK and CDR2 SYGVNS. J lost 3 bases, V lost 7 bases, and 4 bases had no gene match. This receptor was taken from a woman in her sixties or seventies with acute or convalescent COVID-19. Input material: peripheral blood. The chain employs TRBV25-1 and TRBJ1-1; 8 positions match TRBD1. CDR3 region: CASTRQGYTEAFF. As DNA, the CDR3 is TGTGCCAGCACTCGACAGGGGTACACTGAAGCTTTCTTT.